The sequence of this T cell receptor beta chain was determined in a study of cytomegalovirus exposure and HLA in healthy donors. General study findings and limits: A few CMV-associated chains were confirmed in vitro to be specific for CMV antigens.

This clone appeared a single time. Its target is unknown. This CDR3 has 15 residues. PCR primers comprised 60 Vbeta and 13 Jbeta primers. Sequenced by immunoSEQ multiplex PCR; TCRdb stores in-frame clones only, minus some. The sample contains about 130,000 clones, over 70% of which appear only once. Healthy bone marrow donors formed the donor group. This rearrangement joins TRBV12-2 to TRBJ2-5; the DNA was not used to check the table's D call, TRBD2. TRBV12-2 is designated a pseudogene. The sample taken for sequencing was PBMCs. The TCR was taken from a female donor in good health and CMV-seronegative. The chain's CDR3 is CASRFLRDWEETQYF. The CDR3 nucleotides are TGTGCAAGTCGCTTTCTCCGGGACTGGGAAGAGACCCAGTACTTC.